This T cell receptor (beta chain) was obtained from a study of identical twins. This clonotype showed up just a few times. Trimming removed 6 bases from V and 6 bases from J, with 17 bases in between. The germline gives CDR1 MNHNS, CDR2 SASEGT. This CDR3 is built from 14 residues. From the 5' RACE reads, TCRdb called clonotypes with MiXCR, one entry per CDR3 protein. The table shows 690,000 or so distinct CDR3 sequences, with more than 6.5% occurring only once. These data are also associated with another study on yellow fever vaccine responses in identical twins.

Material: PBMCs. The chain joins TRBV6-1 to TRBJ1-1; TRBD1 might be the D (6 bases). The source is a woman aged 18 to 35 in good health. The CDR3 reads CASRQQGSLAEAFF. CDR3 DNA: TGTGCCAGCAGACAACAGGGCTCTTTGGCTGAAGCTTTCTTT.